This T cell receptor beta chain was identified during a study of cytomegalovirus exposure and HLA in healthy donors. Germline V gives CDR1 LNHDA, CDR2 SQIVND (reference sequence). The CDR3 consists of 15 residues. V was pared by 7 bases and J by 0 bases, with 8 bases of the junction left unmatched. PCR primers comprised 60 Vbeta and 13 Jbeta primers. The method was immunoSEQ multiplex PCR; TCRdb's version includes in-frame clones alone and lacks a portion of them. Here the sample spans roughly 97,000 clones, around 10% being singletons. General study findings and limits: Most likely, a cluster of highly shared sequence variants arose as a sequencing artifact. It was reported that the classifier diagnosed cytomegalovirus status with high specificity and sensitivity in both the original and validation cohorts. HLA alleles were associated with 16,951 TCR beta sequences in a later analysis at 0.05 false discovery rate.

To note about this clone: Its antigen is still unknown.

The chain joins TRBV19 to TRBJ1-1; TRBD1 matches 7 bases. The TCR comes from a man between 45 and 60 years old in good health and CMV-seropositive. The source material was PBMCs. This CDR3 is CASTSGGILNTEAFF. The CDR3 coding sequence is TGTGCCAGTACTTCAGGGGGGATTCTGAACACTGAAGCTTTCTTT. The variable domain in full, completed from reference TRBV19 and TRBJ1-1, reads DGGITQSPKYLFRKEGQNVTLSCEQNLNHDAMYWYRQDPGQGLRLIYYSQIVNDFQKGDIAEGYSVSREKKESFPLTVTSAQKNPTAFYLCASTSGGILNTEAFFGQGTRLTVV.